What follows are 25 T cell receptor beta chains derived from one specimen sequenced in a study of control samples from healthy donors and cancer patients. The repertoire was sequenced with immunoSEQ multiplex PCR; TCRdb's copy has only in-frame clones and lacks some. The sample has approximately 180,000 clones, more than 85% seen once. The sample consisted of blood. Source of these receptors: a woman aged 40 to 55 in good health.

Details on this clone: The junction differs from germline at one of its ends, possibly a read error. The chain couples TRBV19 to TRBJ2-3; no clear D. The length of the CDR3 is 14 residues. The germline CDR1 and CDR2 sequences are LNHDA and SQIVND (reference sequence). The CDR3 nucleotides read TGTGCCAGTAGTATAGTGGGCAGCATAGATACGCAGTATTTT. It specifies CASSIVGSIDTQYF. Full variable domain (rest looked up from reference TRBV19 and TRBJ2-3): DGGITQSPKYLFRKEGQNVTLSCEQNLNHDAMYWYRQDPGQGLRLIYYSQIVNDFQKGDIAEGYSVSREKKESFPLTVTSAQKNPTAFYLCASSIVGSIDTQYFGPGTRLTVL.

This rearrangement joins TRBV6-1 to TRBJ2-2; D perhaps matches TRBD2 (5 bases). V was pared by 3 bases and J by 6 bases, with 11 bases between. CDR3 size: 14 residues. Per germline, CDR1 MNHNS and CDR2 SASEGT. The CDR3 protein is CASSERAGAGELFF. DNA for the CDR3: TGTGCCAGCAGTGAGAGGGCGGGCGCCGGGGAGCTGTTTTTT.

The chain has TRBV18 and TRBJ2-2, with 15 bases identical to TRBD2. From germline, CDR1 is KGHSH and CDR2 LQKENI. The CDR3 consists of 18 residues. V gave up 5 bases and J gave up 0 bases; unmatched junction bases: 4. In nucleotides, the CDR3 is TGTGCCAGCTCAACGGGACTAGCGGGGGGACCGAACACCGGGGAGCTGTTTTTT. Translated, it gives CASSTGLAGGPNTGELFF.

The chain uses TRBV2 and TRBJ1-5; no reliable D call. V lost 3 bases, J lost 7 bases, and 16 bases lay in between. The CDR3 contains 15 residues. The germline V gene has CDR1 SNHLY and CDR2 FYNNEI. The CDR3 is CASSEREGPYQPQHF. Written as DNA, the CDR3 is TGTGCCAGCAGTGAGAGGGAGGGTCCATACCAGCCCCAGCATTTT.

The chain joins TRBV19 to TRBJ2-1; 8 nucleotides align to TRBD1. CDR1 LNHDA and CDR2 SQIVND come from the germline V gene (reference sequence). There are 14 residues in the CDR3. V was pared by 4 bases and J by 9 bases, with 8 bases of the junction left unmatched. Here the CDR3 reads CASSRGQGQGEQFF. The CDR3 DNA sequence: TGTGCCAGTAGTAGAGGACAGGGCCAGGGTGAGCAGTTCTTC.

The chain carries TRBV5-1 and TRBJ2-3, with D tentatively TRBD1 (6 bases). CDR3 length: 14 residues. Germline V gene sequence: CDR1 SGHRS, CDR2 YFSETQ. Deletions cut 2 bases from V and 4 bases from J, with 11 bases between. The CDR3, as DNA: TGCGCCAGCAGCTTTGAAGCAGGGGCAGATACGCAGTATTTT. It translates to CASSFEAGADTQYF.

This clone was recorded only once. CDR3 amino acids: CASTRGLSQSYEQFF. The CDR3 DNA is TGTGCCAGTACACGGGGGCTTAGCCAGTCCTATGAGCAGTTCTTC. This sequence joins TRBV19 and TRBJ2-1; D assignment may be TRBD1 or TRBD2 (6 bases each). This CDR3 spans 15 amino acids. From germline, CDR1 is LNHDA and CDR2 SQIVND (reference sequence). V lost 7 bases to trimming and J lost 8 bases, with 21 bases between them.

In its sample, this clone was seen once. The rearrangement links TRBV19 to TRBJ2-5; TRBD2 might be the D (6 bases). This CDR3 region has 14 residues. Germline V gene lookup returns CDR1 LNHDA and CDR2 SQIVND (reference sequence). V was cut by 6 bases and J by 5 bases, with 16 bases left in between. The CDR3: CASSRGLLGETQYF. CDR3 in DNA: TGTGCCAGTAGCCGGGGACTCCTAGGGGAGACCCAGTACTTC.

The chain joins TRBV27 to TRBJ2-7; 9 nucleotides agree with TRBD2. The V and J ends lost 4 bases and 3 bases, in that order; junction bases with no gene match: 10. The length of the CDR3 is 16 residues. In germline, CDR1 is MNHEY, CDR2 SMNVEV (reference sequence). DNA for the CDR3: TGTGCCAGCAGTTGGGAGACTAGCGGAGCCTTCTACGAGCAGTACTTC. This sequence encodes CASSWETSGAFYEQYF.

This chain joins TRBV6-5 and TRBJ2-5; D is uncertain. V dropped 0 bases and J dropped 1 base, with 3 bases sitting between them. This CDR3 is 13 amino acids long. Germline V gives CDR1 MNHEY, CDR2 SVGAGI. The CDR3 here is CASSYSIQETQYF. CDR3 nucleotides: TGTGCCAGCAGTTACTCGATCCAAGAGACCCAGTACTTC.

This chain uses TRBV27 with TRBJ2-7, with TRBD2 matching over 8 bases. CDR1 and CDR2 from the germline V gene are MNHEY and SMNVEV (reference sequence). The CDR3 is 14 amino acids. The V gene end was trimmed by 6 bases and the J gene end by 2 bases; junction bases not matched to a gene: 6. The CDR3 DNA sequence: TGTGCCAGCAGGCGGGGGGCGTGGACCTACGAGCAGTACTTC. This sequence encodes CASRRGAWTYEQYF.

This chain uses TRBV12-3 or TRBV12-4 with TRBJ1-1; D remains unclear. The CDR3 length is 11 residues. V lost 4 bases and J 4 bases, leaving 4 bases between the germline ends. CDR3 DNA sequence: TGTGCCAGCAGTTCTCTCACTGAAGCTTTCTTT. Its translation: CASSSLTEAFF.

The gene calls are TRBV15 and TRBJ2-6; D remains unclear. The CDR3 is 15 amino acids. Germline V CDR1 and CDR2: LNHNV, YYDKDF (reference sequence). The V gene lost 3 bases and the J gene lost 0 bases, with 6 bases spanning the gap. CDR3 sequence reads: CATSRGFSGANVLTF. The CDR3 bases are TGTGCCACCAGCAGGGGCTTCTCTGGGGCCAACGTCCTGACTTTC.

This chain uses TRBV2 with TRBJ2-7; D is undetermined. The CDR3 is made up of 16 amino acids. V was shortened by 7 bases and J by 5 bases, with 24 bases between the two germline ends. From germline, CDR1 is SNHLY and CDR2 FYNNEI. This CDR3 reads CASTKSASSLSHEQYF. Here the CDR3 DNA reads TGTGCCAGCACCAAAAGCGCGAGCAGTCTAAGCCACGAGCAGTACTTC.

This chain connects TRBV2 to TRBJ1-1; D gene unclear. The V end was cut by 7 bases, the J end by 1 base, with 10 bases between. CDR1 is SNHLY, CDR2 FYNNEI, per germline. This CDR3 has 13 residues. The CDR3 spells CASTPEWNTEAFF. In nucleotides, the CDR3 is TGTGCCAGCACGCCGGAGTGGAACACTGAAGCTTTCTTT.

The chain joins TRBV7-9 to TRBJ2-1, with 10 bases matching TRBD2. Germline-derived CDR1 and CDR2 are SEHNR and FQNEAQ (reference sequence). CDR3 size: 15 residues. With 5 bases clipped from V and 10 bases from J, the junction kept 11 bases outside the gene matches. This CDR3 reads CASSGLERGGHEQFF. In nucleotides, the CDR3 is TGTGCCAGCAGCGGCCTTGAGCGGGGGGGCCACGAGCAGTTCTTC.

V and J are TRBV2 and TRBJ2-2; TRBD1 matches 9 bases. CDR1 and CDR2 (germline): SNHLY, FYNNEI. With 4 bases clipped from V and 5 bases from J, the junction kept 2 bases outside the gene matches. The CDR3 has 14 residues. CDR3 bases: TGTGCCAGCAGTGCGACAGGGGGGACCGGGGAGCTGTTTTTT. Translated: CASSATGGTGELFF.

V usage is TRBV9 and J usage is TRBJ2-3, with 8 positions matching TRBD2. This CDR3 is 15 amino acids long. CDR1 and CDR2 (germline): SGDLS, YYNGEE. V lost 2 bases to trimming and J lost 0 bases; unmatched junction nucleotides: 2. Here the CDR3 reads CASSVGLDSTDTQYF. The CDR3 DNA is TGTGCCAGCAGCGTGGGACTAGATAGCACAGATACGCAGTATTTT.

The chain recombines TRBV7-8 with TRBJ1-3; no clear D. This CDR3 is built from 14 residues. Trimming cost V 3 bases and J 4 bases, with 10 bases left between them. The germline V gene has CDR1 SGHVS and CDR2 FQNEAQ. CDR3 in DNA: TGTGCCAGCAGCTTGACGGTTGGGGGAAACACCATATATTTT. It yields the protein CASSLTVGGNTIYF. Variable domain in full (rest from reference TRBV7-8 and TRBJ1-3): GAGVSQSPRYKVAKRGQDVALRCDPISGHVSLFWYQQALGQGPEFLTYFQNEAQLDKSGLPSDRFFAERPEGSVSTLKIQRTQQEDSAVYLCASSLTVGGNTIYFGEGSWLTVV.

The J gene is TRBJ1-1, the V gene TRBV19; D might be TRBD1 (6 bases). The V gene lost 4 bases and the J gene lost 5 bases, with 20 bases spanning the gap. CDR3 length equals 16 residues. CDR1 and CDR2 from the germline V gene are LNHDA and SQIVND (reference sequence). The CDR3 nucleotides read TGTGCCAGTAGTACTTATGGACAGTTGGTTCCAACTGAAGCTTTCTTT. Translation: CASSTYGQLVPTEAFF.

The chain carries TRBV29-1 and TRBJ1-1; D gene ambiguous. This CDR3 comprises 12 residues. Germline V lookup: CDR1 SQVTM, CDR2 ANQGSEA. CDR3 region: CSGRPGNTEAFF. Written as DNA, the CDR3 is TGCAGTGGGAGGCCGGGGAACACTGAAGCTTTCTTT.

The V gene is TRBV10-1, the J gene TRBJ2-1, with D maybe TRBD1 (6 bases). V gave up 7 bases and J gave up 6 bases, with 10 bases separating them. CDR1 and CDR2 (germline): WNHNN, SYGVQD (reference sequence). The CDR3 sequence is 12 residues long. In DNA form, the CDR3 reads TGCGCCAGCACCCAAGGGGGCAATGAGCAGTTCTTC. It yields the protein CASTQGGNEQFF.

This clone came up once. The chain employs TRBV14 and TRBJ1-4; possibly TRBD1 for D (5 bases). The CDR3 extends over 15 amino acids. Germline V gene lookup returns CDR1 SGHDN and CDR2 FVKESK. V lost 0 bases and J lost 8, with 13 bases in between. The CDR3 spells CASSQDEEGQEKLFF. The DNA of the CDR3 is TGTGCCAGCAGCCAAGACGAGGAGGGGCAGGAAAAACTGTTTTTT. Filled out from reference TRBV14 and TRBJ1-4, the complete variable domain reads EAGVTQFPSHSVIEKGQTVTLRCDPISGHDNLYWYRRVMGKEIKFLLHFVKESKQDESGMPNNRFLAERTGGTYSTLKVQPAELEDSGVYFCASSQDEEGQEKLFFGSGTQLSVL.

The CDR3 is CASRGPRGPPNTEAFF. CDR3 bases: TGTGCCAGCAGGGGCCCTCGGGGTCCGCCGAACACTGAAGCTTTCTTT. This chain uses TRBV2 with TRBJ1-1, with unresolved D. The CDR3 consists of 16 residues. Trimming left V 6 bases short and J 1 base short, with 18 bases between. In germline, CDR1 is SNHLY, CDR2 FYNNEI.

The gene calls are TRBV3-1 (or the pseudogene TRBV3-2) and TRBJ1-6; D gene ambiguous. The CDR3 runs to 13 residues. The V gene lost 1 base and the J gene lost 7 bases, with 5 bases spanning the gap. Germline V gene sequence: CDR1 LGHDT, CDR2 YNNKEL (reference sequence). The CDR3: CASSQGWNSPLHF. The CDR3 DNA reads TGTGCCAGCAGCCAAGGGTGGAATTCACCCCTCCACTTT.